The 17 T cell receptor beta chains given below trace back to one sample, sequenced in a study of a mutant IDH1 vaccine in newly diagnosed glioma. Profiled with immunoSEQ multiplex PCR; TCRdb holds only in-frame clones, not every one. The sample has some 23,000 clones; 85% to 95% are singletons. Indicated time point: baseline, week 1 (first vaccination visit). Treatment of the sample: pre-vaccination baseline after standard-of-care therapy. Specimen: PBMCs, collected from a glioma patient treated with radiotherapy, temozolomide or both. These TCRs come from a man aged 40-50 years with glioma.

The DNA of the CDR3 is TGTGCCAGCAGCTTACGTGTCGGAGGGAGGTCAAGGGAGACCCAGTACTTC. Amino acid sequence: CASSLRVGGRSRETQYF. V and J are TRBV13 and TRBJ2-5, with a tentative D call TRBD2 (6 bases). Trimming pared 2 bases from V and 5 bases from J, leaving 21 bases between. Germline CDR1 and CDR2: PRHDT and FYEKMQ (reference sequence). The CDR3 consists of 17 residues.

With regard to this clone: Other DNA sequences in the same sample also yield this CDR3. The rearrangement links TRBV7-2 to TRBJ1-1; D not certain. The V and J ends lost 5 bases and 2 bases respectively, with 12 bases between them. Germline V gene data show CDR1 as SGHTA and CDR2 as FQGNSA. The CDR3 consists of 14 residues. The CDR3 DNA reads TGTGCCAGCAGCCCAGGCGCGGCAAACACTGAAGCTTTCTTT. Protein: CASSPGAANTEAFF.

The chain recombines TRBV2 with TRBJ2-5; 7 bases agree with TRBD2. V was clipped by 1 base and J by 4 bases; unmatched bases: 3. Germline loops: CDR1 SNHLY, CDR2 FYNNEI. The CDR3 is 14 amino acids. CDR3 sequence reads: CASSEGVAGETQYF. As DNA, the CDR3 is TGTGCCAGCAGTGAAGGGGTAGCGGGAGAGACCCAGTACTTC. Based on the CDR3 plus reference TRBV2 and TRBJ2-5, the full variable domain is EPEVTQTPSHQVTQMGQEVILRCVPISNHLYFYWYRQILGQKVEFLVSFYNNEISEKSEIFDDQFSVERPDGSNFTLKIRSTKLEDSAMYFCASSEGVAGETQYFGPGTRLLVL.

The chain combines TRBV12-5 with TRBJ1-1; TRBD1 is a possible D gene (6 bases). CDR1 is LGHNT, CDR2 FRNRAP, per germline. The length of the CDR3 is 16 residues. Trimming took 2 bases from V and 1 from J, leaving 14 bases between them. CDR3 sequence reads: CASGLRRGRRNTEAFF. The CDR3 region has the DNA TGTGCTAGTGGTTTGCGACGGGGGCGAAGGAACACTGAAGCTTTCTTT. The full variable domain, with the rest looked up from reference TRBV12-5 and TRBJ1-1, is DARVTQTPRHKVTEMGQEVTMRCQPILGHNTVFWYRQTMMQGLELLAYFRNRAPLDDSGMPKDRFSAEMPDATLATLKIQPSEPRDSAVYFCASGLRRGRRNTEAFFGQGTRLTVV.

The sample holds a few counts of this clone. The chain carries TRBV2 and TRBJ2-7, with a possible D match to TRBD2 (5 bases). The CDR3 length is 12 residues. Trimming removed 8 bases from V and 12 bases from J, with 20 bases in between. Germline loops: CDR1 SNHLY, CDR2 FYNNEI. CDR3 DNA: TGTGCCAGCGGGGAAGACTACAAATATCGGTACTTC. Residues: CASGEDYKYRYF.

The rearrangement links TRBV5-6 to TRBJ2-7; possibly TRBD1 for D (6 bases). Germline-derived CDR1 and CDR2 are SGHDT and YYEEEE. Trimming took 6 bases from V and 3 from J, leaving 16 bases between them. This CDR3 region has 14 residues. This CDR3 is CASTDDRLSYEQYF. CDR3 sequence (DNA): TGTGCCAGCACCGACGACAGGTTAAGCTACGAGCAGTACTTC.

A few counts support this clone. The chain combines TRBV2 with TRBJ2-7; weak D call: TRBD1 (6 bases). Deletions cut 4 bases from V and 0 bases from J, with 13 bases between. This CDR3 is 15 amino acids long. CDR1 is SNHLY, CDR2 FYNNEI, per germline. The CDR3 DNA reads TGTGCCAGCAGTGGGGGGCCAGGGAGCTCCTACGAGCAGTACTTC. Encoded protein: CASSGGPGSSYEQYF.

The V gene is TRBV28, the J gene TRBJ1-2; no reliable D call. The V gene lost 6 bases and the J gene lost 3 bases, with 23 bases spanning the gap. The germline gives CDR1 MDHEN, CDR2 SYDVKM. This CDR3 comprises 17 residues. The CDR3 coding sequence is TGTGCCAGCAGCCCTGGTTCATCGGAATCTGGGTACTATGGCTACACCTTC. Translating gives CASSPGSSESGYYGYTF.

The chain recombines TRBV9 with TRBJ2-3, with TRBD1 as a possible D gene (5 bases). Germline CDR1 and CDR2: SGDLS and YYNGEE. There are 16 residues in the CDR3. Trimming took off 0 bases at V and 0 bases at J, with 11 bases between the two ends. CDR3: CASSVGVRVSTDTQYF. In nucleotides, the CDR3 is TGTGCCAGCAGCGTAGGAGTCAGGGTTAGCACAGATACGCAGTATTTT.

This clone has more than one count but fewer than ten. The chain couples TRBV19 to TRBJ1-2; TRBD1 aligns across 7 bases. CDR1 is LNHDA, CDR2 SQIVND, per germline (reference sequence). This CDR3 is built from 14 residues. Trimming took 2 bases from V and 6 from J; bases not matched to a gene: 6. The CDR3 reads CASSIQGVRDGYTF. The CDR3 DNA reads TGTGCCAGTAGTATACAGGGGGTGAGAGATGGCTACACCTTC.

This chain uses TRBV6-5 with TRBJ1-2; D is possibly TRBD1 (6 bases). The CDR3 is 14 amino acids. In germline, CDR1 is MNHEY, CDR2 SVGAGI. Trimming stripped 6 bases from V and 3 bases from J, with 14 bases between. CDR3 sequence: CASRPQQGYYGYTF. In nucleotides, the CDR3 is TGTGCCAGCAGGCCACAGCAGGGGTACTATGGCTACACCTTC.

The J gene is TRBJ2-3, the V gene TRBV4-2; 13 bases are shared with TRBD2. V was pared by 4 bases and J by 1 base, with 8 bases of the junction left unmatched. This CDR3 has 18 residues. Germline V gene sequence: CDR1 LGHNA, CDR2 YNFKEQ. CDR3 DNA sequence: TGTGCCAGCAGCCTCAGACCCGGGACTAGCGGGGGCACAGATACGCAGTATTTT. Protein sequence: CASSLRPGTSGGTDTQYF.

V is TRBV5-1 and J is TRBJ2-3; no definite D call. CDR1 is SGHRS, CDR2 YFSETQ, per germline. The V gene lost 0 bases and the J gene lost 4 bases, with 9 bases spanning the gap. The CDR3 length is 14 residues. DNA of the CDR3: TGCGCCAGCAGCTTGGCCGTTGGTTCAGATACGCAGTATTTT. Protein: CASSLAVGSDTQYF.

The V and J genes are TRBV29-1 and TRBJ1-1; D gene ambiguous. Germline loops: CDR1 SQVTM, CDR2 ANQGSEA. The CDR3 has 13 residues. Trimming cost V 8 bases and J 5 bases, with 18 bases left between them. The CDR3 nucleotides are TGCAGCCCCACCCGGGGTAACGGGACTGAAGCTTTCTTT. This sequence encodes CSPTRGNGTEAFF.

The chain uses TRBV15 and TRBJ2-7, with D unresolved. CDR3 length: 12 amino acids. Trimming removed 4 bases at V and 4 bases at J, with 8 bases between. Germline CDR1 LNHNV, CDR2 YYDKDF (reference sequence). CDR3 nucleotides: TGTGCCACCAGCATAGGTAGTTACGAGCAGTACTTC. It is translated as CATSIGSYEQYF.

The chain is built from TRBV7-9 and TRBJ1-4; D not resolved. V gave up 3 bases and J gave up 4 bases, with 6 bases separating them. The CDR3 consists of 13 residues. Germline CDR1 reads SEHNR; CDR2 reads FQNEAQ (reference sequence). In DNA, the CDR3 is TGTGCCAGCAGCTTTGAGTTTAATGAAAAACTGTTTTTT. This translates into CASSFEFNEKLFF.

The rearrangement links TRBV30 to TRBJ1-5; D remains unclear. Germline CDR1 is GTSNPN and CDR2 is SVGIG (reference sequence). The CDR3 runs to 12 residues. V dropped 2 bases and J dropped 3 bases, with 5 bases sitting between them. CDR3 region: CAWSTSNQPQHF. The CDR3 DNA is TGTGCCTGGAGTACGTCCAATCAGCCCCAGCATTTT.